The entry below describes one TCR beta chain. This specimen includes other DNA sequences encoding the same CDR3. This specimen belongs to a study of T cell responses to AZD1222 COVID-19 vaccine. Data came from immunoSEQ multiplex PCR; TCRdb stores just in-frame clones and leaves some out. The sample lists some 120,000 clones, 92% seen once, with around 8.2% in the top ten. The CDR3 length is 14 residues. CDR1 and CDR2 (germline): SGHTA, FQGNSA. The V end was cut by 1 base, the J end by 6 bases, with 12 bases between. The sample in question was peripheral blood, obtained 28 days after the second AZD1222 dose. The source of this sequence is an adult who received the AZD1222 COVID-19 vaccine. The rearrangement uses TRBV7-2 and TRBJ1-2; D might be TRBD1 (6 bases). In DNA form, the CDR3 reads TGTGCCAGCAGCTTAGATCGCAGGGGTGATGGCTACACCTTC. This sequence encodes CASSLDRRGDGYTF.